The following is a TCR beta chain sequence with its context. Template for every sorted-subset replicate PCR totaled approximately 0.2 ug DNA, roughly 30,000 T cell genomes. Sequencing was performed with immunoSEQ multiplex PCR; in TCRdb, only in-frame clones are kept and a portion is missing. Of hundreds of thousands of clones in the sample, 90% to 96% were seen once. The sample comes from a study of shared clonotypes between healthy human individuals. Background on the study: Each donor's CD4 naive and CD4 memory cells filled three plates apiece, CD8 naive two, and CD8 memory one.

Adult Caucasians living in Nashville, Tennessee made up all of the donors. It was into CD45RA+ naive and CD45RA-negative memory subsets that the CD4+ cells were split. The V and J ends lost 0 bases and 2 bases respectively, with 11 bases between them. The CDR3 runs to 16 residues. Germline V gene data show CDR1 as LNHDA and CDR2 as SQIVND (reference sequence). Input material: naive CD4+ T cells sorted from blood. Subset defined: CD45RA+ positively selected. The chain is built from TRBV19 and TRBJ1-5; no reliable D call. This sequence originates from a woman in her 30s in good health. For the CDR3, the DNA is TGTGCCAGTAGTATAGATGAGCGGGAAGGCAATCAGCCCCAGCATTTT. This gives the protein CASSIDEREGNQPQHF.